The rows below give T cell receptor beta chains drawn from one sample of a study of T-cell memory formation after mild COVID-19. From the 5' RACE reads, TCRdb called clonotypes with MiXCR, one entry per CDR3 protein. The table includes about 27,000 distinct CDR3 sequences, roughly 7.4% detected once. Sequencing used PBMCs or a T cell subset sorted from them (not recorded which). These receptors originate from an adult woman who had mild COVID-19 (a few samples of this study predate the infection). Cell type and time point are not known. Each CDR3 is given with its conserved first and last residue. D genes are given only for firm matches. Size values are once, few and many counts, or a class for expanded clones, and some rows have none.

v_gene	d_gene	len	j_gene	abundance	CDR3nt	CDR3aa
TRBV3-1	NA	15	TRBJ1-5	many	TGTGCCAGCAGCCAAGTTCCGGGCAGGGGTCAGCCCCAGCATTTT	CASSQVPGRGQPQHF
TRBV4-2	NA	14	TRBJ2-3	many	TGTGCCAGCAGACACATCGGGCGAACAGATACGCAGTATTTT	CASRHIGRTDTQYF
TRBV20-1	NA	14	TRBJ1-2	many	TGCAGTGCTAGAGTAGGACAGTCGAACTATGGCTACACCTTC	CSARVGQSNYGYTF
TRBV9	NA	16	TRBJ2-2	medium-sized	TGTGCCAGCACCCCTGTTCAGGGGGGGCTGGTCGGGGAGCTGTTTTTT	CASTPVQGGLVGELFF
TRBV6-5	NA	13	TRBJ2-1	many	TGTGCCAGCCGAAGGACAACCTACAATGAGCAGTTCTTC	CASRRTTYNEQFF
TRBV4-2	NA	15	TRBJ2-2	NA	TGTGCCAGCAGCCCCCAGTGGCGGGACACCGGGGAGCTGTTTTTT	CASSPQWRDTGELFF
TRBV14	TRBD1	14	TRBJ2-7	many	TGTGCCAGCAGCCCCGCCGGGACAGCTAGCGAGCAGTACTTC	CASSPAGTASEQYF
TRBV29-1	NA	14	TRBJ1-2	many	TGCAGCGTTGGCTCGAGGGGTGCCTCTAATGGCTACACCTTC	CSVGSRGASNGYTF
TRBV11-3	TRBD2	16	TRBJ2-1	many	TGTGCCAGCAGCTTAGTGGGACTAGGGTCTTACAATGAGCAGTTCTTC	CASSLVGLGSYNEQFF
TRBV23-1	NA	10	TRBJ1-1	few	TGCGCCAGCAGATTCCCTGAAGCTTTCTTT	CASRFPEAFF
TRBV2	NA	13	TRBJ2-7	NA	TGTGCCAGCATCCCGCGTTACTCCTACGAGCAGTACTTC	CASIPRYSYEQYF
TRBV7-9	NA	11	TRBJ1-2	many	TGTGCCAGCAGCGGAACGGTTGAGTGGACCTTC	CASSGTVEWTF
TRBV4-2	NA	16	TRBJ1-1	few	TGTGCCAGCAGCCAAGAAGAGGGGACCGGGACTACTGAAGCTTTCTTT	CASSQEEGTGTTEAFF
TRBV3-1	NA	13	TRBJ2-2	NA	TGTGCCAGCAGCCAAGGGAGCGGCGGGGAGCTGTTTTTT	CASSQGSGGELFF
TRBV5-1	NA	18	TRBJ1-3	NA	TGCGCCAGCAGCTTGCGCTCCCTCCGGGACTCCTCTGGAAACACCATATATTTT	CASSLRSLRDSSGNTIYF
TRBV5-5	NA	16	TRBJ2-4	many	TGTGCCAGCAGCTTTCAGGGGGGAGTGACCAAAAACATTCAGTACTTC	CASSFQGGVTKNIQYF
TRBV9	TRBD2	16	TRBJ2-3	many	TGTGCCAGCAGCGTAGATAGCGGGGGGAGCACAGATACGCAGTATTTT	CASSVDSGGSTDTQYF
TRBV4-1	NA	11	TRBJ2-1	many	TGCGCCAGCAGATGGGGTAATGAGCAGTTCTTC	CASRWGNEQFF
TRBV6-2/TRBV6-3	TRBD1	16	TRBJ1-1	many	TGTGCCAGCAGTAACACAGGGGGCGCTTTGGACACTGAAGCTTTCTTT	CASSNTGGALDTEAFF
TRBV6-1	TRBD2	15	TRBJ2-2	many	TGTGCCAGCAGTGAGACGGGGGGGGTCACCGGGGAGCTGTTTTTT	CASSETGGVTGELFF
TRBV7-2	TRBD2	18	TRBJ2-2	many	TGTGCCAGCAGCTTAGTAGGGGGGTCTAGCGGGAGCCCCGGGGAGCTGTTTTTT	CASSLVGGSSGSPGELFF
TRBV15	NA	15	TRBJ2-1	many	TGTGCCACCAGCAGAGATACGGACTCCTACAATGAGCGGTTCTTC	CATSRDTDSYNERFF
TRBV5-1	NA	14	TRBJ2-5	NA	TGCGCCAGCAGCGGAGGGACAGCTCAAGAGACCCAGTACTTC	CASSGGTAQETQYF
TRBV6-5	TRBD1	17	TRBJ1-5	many	TGTGCCAGCAGCTCCTCCCACACAGACAGGGATCGACAGCCCCAGCATTTT	CASSSSHTDRDRQPQHF
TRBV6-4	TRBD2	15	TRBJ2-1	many	TGTGCCAGCAGTGGGACTAGCGGCTCCTACAATGAGCAGTTCTTC	CASSGTSGSYNEQFF
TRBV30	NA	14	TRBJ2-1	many	TGTGCCTGGAGTGTACCTGCGGGGTGGCATGAGCAGTTCTTC	CAWSVPAGWHEQFF
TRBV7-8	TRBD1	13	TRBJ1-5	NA	TGTGCCAGCGGACAGGGGGACGATCAGCCCCAGCATTTT	CASGQGDDQPQHF
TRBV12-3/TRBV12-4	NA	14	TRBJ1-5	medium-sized	TGTGCCAGCAGTGCAACAGGGCCGAATCAGCCCCAGCATTTT	CASSATGPNQPQHF
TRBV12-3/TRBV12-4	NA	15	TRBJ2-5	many	TGTGCCAGCAGTTTAGCGCATGTAGGAGGGGAGACCCAGTACTTC	CASSLAHVGGETQYF
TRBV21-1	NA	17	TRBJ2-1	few	TGTGCCAGCAGCATACGGACAGACGCAAGCTCCTACAATGAGCAGTTCTTC	CASSIRTDASSYNEQFF
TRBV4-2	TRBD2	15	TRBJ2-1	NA	TGTGCCAGCAGCCAATTGCGGGGGGACTACAATGAGCAGTTCTTC	CASSQLRGDYNEQFF
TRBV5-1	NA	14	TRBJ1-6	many	TGCGCCAGCGCCGGGCAGGGTTATAATTCACCCCTCCACTTT	CASAGQGYNSPLHF
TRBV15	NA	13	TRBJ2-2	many	TGTGCCACCAGCAGGGGGGACACCGGGGAGCTGTTTTTT	CATSRGDTGELFF
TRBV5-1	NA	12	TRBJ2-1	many	TGCGCCAGCAGCTTCGCGCAGGGGTCGCAGTTCTTC	CASSFAQGSQFF
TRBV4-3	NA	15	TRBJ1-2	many	TGCGCCAGCAGCCAAAGCTCGACAAGTAACTATGGCTACACCTTC	CASSQSSTSNYGYTF
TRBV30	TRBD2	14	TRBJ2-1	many	TGTGCCTGGAGCAGCGGGGTCCTCTACAATGAGCAGTTCTTC	CAWSSGVLYNEQFF
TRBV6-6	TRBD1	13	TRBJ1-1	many	TGTGCCAGCAGTATCTCACAGGGGACTGAAGCTTTCTTT	CASSISQGTEAFF
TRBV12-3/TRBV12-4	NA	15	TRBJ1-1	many	TGTGCCAGCAGTTCCCACAGGGCCACGGACACTGAAGCTTTCTTT	CASSSHRATDTEAFF
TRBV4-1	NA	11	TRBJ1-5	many	TGCGCCAGCAGCCAAGACCAGCCCCAGCATTTT	CASSQDQPQHF
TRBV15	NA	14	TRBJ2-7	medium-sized	TGTGCCACCAGCAGAGACCGGGGTAGCTACGAGCAGTACTTC	CATSRDRGSYEQYF
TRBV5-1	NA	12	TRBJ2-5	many	TGCGCCAGCAGCACAGGGATGGAGACCCAGTACTTC	CASSTGMETQYF
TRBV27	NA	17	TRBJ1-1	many	TGTGCCAGCAGTTTTTATTTTCCCGGAGCCATGAACACTGAAGCTTTCTTT	CASSFYFPGAMNTEAFF
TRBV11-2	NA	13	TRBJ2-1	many	TGTGCCAGCAGCTTAGATAGGGGCGATGAGCAGTTCTTC	CASSLDRGDEQFF
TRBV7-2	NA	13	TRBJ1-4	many	TGTGCCAGCAGCCCGGCAACTAATGAAAAACTGTTTTTT	CASSPATNEKLFF
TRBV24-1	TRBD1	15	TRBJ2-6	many	TGTGCCACCAGCCCCGACAGGGCTGGGGCCAACGTCCTGACTTTC	CATSPDRAGANVLTF
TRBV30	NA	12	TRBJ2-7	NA	TGTGCCTGGAGTGTATTTGGGTGGGAGCAGTACTTC	CAWSVFGWEQYF
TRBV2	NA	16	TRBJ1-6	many	TGTGCCAGCAGTGAAGGGTGGGGCAGAACAAATTCACCCCTCCACTTT	CASSEGWGRTNSPLHF
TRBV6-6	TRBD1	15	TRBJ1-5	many	TGTGCCAGCAGTCGTGGACAGGGGAACAATCAGCCCCAGCATTTT	CASSRGQGNNQPQHF
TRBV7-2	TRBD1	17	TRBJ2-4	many	TGTGCCAGCAGCCCCCAAACGGGCAGGGGGCGCCAAAACATTCAGTACTTC	CASSPQTGRGRQNIQYF
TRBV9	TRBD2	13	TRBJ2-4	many	TGTGCCAGCAGCCGTGGGACTAGCGGGAGTTGGGACTTC	CASSRGTSGSWDF